The 18 T cell receptor beta chains below come from one sample, sequenced in a study of blood T cell repertoires in COVID-19. Assay used: immunoSEQ multiplex PCR; TCRdb lists only in-frame clones, some missing. In the table there are roughly 420,000 clones, roughly 90% of which are singletons. Sequencing input: PBMCs or T cells enriched from blood (not recorded which). The receptors come from a woman under 40 with acute COVID-19.

V is TRBV28 and J is TRBJ2-2, with 9 bases matching TRBD1. The V gene's germline CDR1 is MDHEN and CDR2 SYDVKM. V lost 6 bases and J lost 1; bases outside the gene matches: 6. This CDR3 has 16 amino acids. CDR3 in amino acids: CASRQNRGRNTGELFF. CDR3 nucleotide sequence: TGTGCCAGCAGGCAAAACAGGGGGCGGAACACCGGGGAGCTGTTTTTT. The entire variable domain, with the rest obtained from reference TRBV28 and TRBJ2-2, is as follows: DVKVTQSSRYLVKRTGEKVFLECVQDMDHENMFWYRQDPGLGLRLIYFSYDVKMKEKGDIPEGYSVSREKKERFSLILESASTNQTSMYLCASRQNRGRNTGELFFGEGSRLTVL.

The chain carries TRBV25-1 and TRBJ2-1; D may be TRBD1 (5 bases). Between the trimmed V and J ends, which lost 2 bases and 9 bases, there was a span of 11 bases. CDR3 size: 13 residues. Germline V gene lookup returns CDR1 MGHDK and CDR2 SYGVNS. The CDR3 sequence is CASSEGALSEQFF. The DNA of the CDR3 is TGTGCCAGCAGTGAAGGGGCCTTAAGTGAGCAGTTCTTC.

Concerning this clone: The same CDR3 also results from other DNA sequences found in this sample. The chain's CDR3 is CASSVGWGLDYGYTF. Here the CDR3 DNA reads TGTGCCAGCAGCGTGGGGTGGGGGCTGGACTATGGCTACACCTTC. The chain carries TRBV9 and TRBJ1-2, with D possibly matching TRBD1 (6 bases). V was cut by 2 bases and J by 3 bases, with 14 bases left in between. This CDR3 is built from 15 residues. Germline V gene sequence: CDR1 SGDLS, CDR2 YYNGEE.

The rearrangement uses TRBV10-2 and TRBJ1-3; D is undetermined. CDR1 WSHSY and CDR2 SAAADI come from the germline V gene. Trimming took off 2 bases at V and 9 bases at J, with 11 bases between the two ends. CDR3 length equals 13 residues. In DNA, the CDR3 is TGCGCCAGCAGTGAGGGCAGATGGAGCACCATATATTTT. Translation gives CASSEGRWSTIYF.

This chain links TRBV12-5 with TRBJ1-1; D possibly corresponds to TRBD1 (5 bases). V was clipped by 0 bases and J by 8 bases, with 7 bases between them. In germline, CDR1 is LGHNT, CDR2 FRNRAP. CDR3 size: 12 residues. CDR3 DNA: TGTGCTAGTGGTTTGGTAGGGGCAGAAGCTTTCTTT. Its protein is CASGLVGAEAFF.

The rearrangement uses TRBV5-5 and TRBJ1-2, with 12 positions matching TRBD1. Germline V gene data show CDR1 as SGHKS and CDR2 as YYEKEE (reference sequence). The CDR3 is made up of 16 amino acids. With V trimmed by 4 bases and J by 4 bases, 8 bases remained unmatched. In DNA form, the CDR3 reads TGTGCCAGCAGCCTCACCGGGACAGGGGGCAGCTATGGCTACACCTTC. Translated, it gives CASSLTGTGGSYGYTF.

V is TRBV6-5 and J is TRBJ2-1; D is perhaps TRBD2 (6 bases). The length of the CDR3 is 14 residues. CDR1 and CDR2 (germline): MNHEY, SVGAGI. Trimming removed 4 bases from V and 0 bases from J, with 7 bases in between. DNA of the CDR3: TGTGCCAGCAGTTGGAGGGGCTCCTACAATGAGCAGTTCTTC. This translates into CASSWRGSYNEQFF.

With respect to this clone: Sequence at one end of the junction differs from germline and may be a read error. The gene calls are TRBV6-5 and TRBJ2-1, with D possibly being TRBD2 (6 bases). This CDR3 spans 12 amino acids. Per the germline V gene, CDR1 is MNHEY and CDR2 is SVGAGI. CDR3 region: CASSNSGDLQFF. CDR3 DNA sequence: TGTGCCAGCAGTAACTCCGGGGACTTGCAGTTCTTC.

The chain links TRBV6-4 to TRBJ2-1; D perhaps matches TRBD2 (5 bases). V lost 8 bases and J 0 bases, leaving 8 bases between the germline ends. This CDR3 contains 13 residues. Germline values: CDR1 MRHNA, CDR2 SNTAGT. In DNA form, the CDR3 reads TGTGCCAGCCGCGGAGGCTCCTACAATGAGCAGTTCTTC. Protein product: CASRGGSYNEQFF.

The V and J genes are TRBV2 and TRBJ2-7; 9 bases match TRBD1. Germline CDR1 and CDR2: SNHLY and FYNNEI. With 8 bases clipped from V and 2 bases from J, the junction kept 7 bases outside the gene matches. This CDR3 has 14 residues. In DNA form, the CDR3 reads TGTGCCAGCGATATAAGGACAGGGGCCTACGAGCAGTACTTC. Translated: CASDIRTGAYEQYF.

The rearrangement links TRBV29-1 to TRBJ1-2; the match to TRBD1 covers 12 bases. Germline assignment: CDR1 SQVTM and CDR2 ANQGSEA. This CDR3 is 14 amino acids long. J lost 6 bases, V lost 6 bases, and 8 bases had no gene match. CDR3 bases: TGCAGCGTCGCCGGGACAGGGGGCGCGAATGGCTACACCTTC. Translating it yields CSVAGTGGANGYTF.

This clone was seen a single time. The chain couples TRBV9 to TRBJ2-7; 7 bases are shared with TRBD1. This CDR3 has 14 residues. Losses at the gene ends were 3 bases for V and 2 bases for J; bases not matched to a gene: 5. CDR1 SGDLS and CDR2 YYNGEE come from the germline V gene. For the CDR3, the DNA is TGTGCCAGCAGCGCAGAGACAGGGACCTACGAGCAGTACTTC. It codes for CASSAETGTYEQYF.

This chain connects TRBV12-1 to TRBJ1-5; TRBD1, the table's D call, was not compared with the DNA. TRBV12-1 is given as a pseudogene. The CDR3 spans 15 residues. CDR3 protein: CSSSEDRAFSQPQHF. CDR3 bases: TGTTCCAGCAGCGAGGACAGGGCTTTCAGTCAGCCCCAGCATTTT.

V gene TRBV6-1 combines with J gene TRBJ2-7; D uncertain. The CDR3 has 15 residues. Between the trimmed V and J ends, which lost 1 base and 3 bases, there was a span of 13 bases. Germline CDR1 and CDR2: MNHNS and SASEGT. CDR3 sequence: CASSEGRVYLYEQYF. Written as DNA, the CDR3 is TGTGCCAGCAGTGAAGGACGGGTCTACCTCTACGAGCAGTACTTC.

The rearrangement uses TRBV5-1 and TRBJ1-2; the D gene is possibly TRBD1 (6 bases). Between the trimmed V and J ends, which lost 5 bases and 2 bases, there was a span of 10 bases. CDR3 length equals 13 residues. CDR1 is SGHRS, CDR2 YFSETQ, per germline. CDR3 loop: CASRDRENYGYTF. The DNA for the CDR3 is TGCGCCAGCAGGGACAGAGAAAACTATGGCTACACCTTC.

This clone was recorded once. This chain's CDR3 is CASLKRGLRANYGYTF. CDR3 coding DNA: TGTGCCAGTCTGAAAAGGGGGCTGCGAGCTAACTATGGCTACACCTTC. This chain uses TRBV2 with TRBJ1-2, with 7 positions matching TRBD1. V trimming: 9 bases; J trimming: 0 bases; junction bases outside the gene matches: 13. The V gene's germline CDR1 is SNHLY and CDR2 FYNNEI. This CDR3 contains 16 residues.

This chain links TRBV18 with TRBJ1-1; TRBD1 matches at 9 bases. Germline V gene data show CDR1 as KGHSH and CDR2 as LQKENI. J gave up 5 bases and V 6 bases, and 10 bases lay outside the gene matches. The CDR3 is 15 residues long. The CDR3 DNA reads as TGTGCCAGCTCGGGGGAAACAGGGGGCTGGACTGAAGCTTTCTTT. Its translation is CASSGETGGWTEAFF.

This rearrangement joins TRBV28 to TRBJ2-5, with TRBD2 matching over 8 bases. The J segment lost 2 bases and the V segment lost 5 bases, leaving 10 bases of the junction unmatched. The CDR3 has 16 amino acids. Germline V gene lookup returns CDR1 MDHEN and CDR2 SYDVKM. CDR3 sequence: CASSTPGTRAQETQYF. The CDR3 nucleotides read TGTGCCAGCAGTACCCCCGGGACTAGGGCTCAAGAGACCCAGTACTTC.